This TCR beta chain was obtained from a study of cytomegalovirus exposure and HLA in healthy donors. The CDR3 contains 14 residues. Germline V gene data show CDR1 as MNHNS and CDR2 as SASEGT. V was pared by 4 bases and J by 2 bases, with 9 bases between. Only a few counts were recorded for this clone. PCR amplification relied on 60 Vbeta primers (plus 13 Jbeta primers). TCRdb's table, derived via immunoSEQ multiplex PCR, lists solely in-frame clones and lacks some. The table has about 110,000 clones, approximately 70% seen once. The receptor's source is a woman younger than 45 in good health and CMV-seronegative. The specimen sequenced was PBMCs. V and J are TRBV6-1 and TRBJ1-5, with D unresolved. The CDR3 bases are TGTGCCAGCAGTGGGGCGGGTGGCAATCAGCCCCAGCATTTT. Translation: CASSGAGGNQPQHF.